This T cell receptor beta chain was captured in a study of beta chain features in type 1 diabetes. The germline V gene encodes CDR1 SGHTA and CDR2 FQGTGA. The V end was cut by 5 bases, the J end by 2 bases, with 11 bases between. The CDR3 totals 14 residues. Since all of the isolated RNA was reverse transcribed, expressed TCRB transcripts were what got sequenced. Repertoires were generated with immunoSEQ multiplex PCR, while TCRdb's copy carries only in-frame clones and drops some. This repertoire shows 70,000 to 95,000 clones, around 32% found once; its top ten account for about 0.5%. This clone showed up just a few times.

This receptor was obtained from a woman younger than 35 in good health. The V call is TRBV7-3, the J call TRBJ2-3; possibly TRBD2 for D (5 bases). The sequenced sample consisted of stem cell memory CD4+ T cells from blood. The CDR3 loop reads CASSLNSVTDTQYF. The CDR3 DNA reads TGTGCCAGCAGCCTAAATAGCGTCACAGATACGCAGTATTTT.